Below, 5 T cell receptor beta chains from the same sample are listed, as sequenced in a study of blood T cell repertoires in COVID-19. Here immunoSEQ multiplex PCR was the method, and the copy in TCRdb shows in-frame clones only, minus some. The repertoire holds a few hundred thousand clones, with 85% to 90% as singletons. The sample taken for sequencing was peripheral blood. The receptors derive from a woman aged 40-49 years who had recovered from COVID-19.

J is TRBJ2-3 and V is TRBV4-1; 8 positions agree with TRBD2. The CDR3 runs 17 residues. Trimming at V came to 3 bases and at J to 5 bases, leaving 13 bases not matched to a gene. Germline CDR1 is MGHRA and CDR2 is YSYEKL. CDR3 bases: TGCGCCAGCAGCCAGACTGACTGGCGGGGGGTGAGAGATACGCAGTATTTT. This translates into CASSQTDWRGVRDTQYF.

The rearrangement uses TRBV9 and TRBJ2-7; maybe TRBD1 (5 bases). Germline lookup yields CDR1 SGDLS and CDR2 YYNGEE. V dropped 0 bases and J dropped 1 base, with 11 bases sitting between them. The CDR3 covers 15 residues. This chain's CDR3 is CASSVGQTGSYEQYF. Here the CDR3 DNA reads TGTGCCAGCAGCGTAGGACAAACAGGATCCTACGAGCAGTACTTC.

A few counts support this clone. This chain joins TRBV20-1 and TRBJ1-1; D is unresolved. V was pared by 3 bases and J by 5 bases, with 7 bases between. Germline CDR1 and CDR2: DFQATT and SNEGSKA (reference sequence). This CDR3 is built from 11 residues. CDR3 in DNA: TGCAGTGCTAGCGGTGTTACTGAAGCTTTCTTT. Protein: CSASGVTEAFF.

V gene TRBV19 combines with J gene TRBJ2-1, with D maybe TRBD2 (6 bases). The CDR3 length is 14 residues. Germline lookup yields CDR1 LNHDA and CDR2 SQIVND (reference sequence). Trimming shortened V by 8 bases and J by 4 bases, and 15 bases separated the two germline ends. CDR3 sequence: CASSVLRGYNEQFF. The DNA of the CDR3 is TGTGCCAGTTCAGTGTTGCGGGGATACAATGAGCAGTTCTTC.

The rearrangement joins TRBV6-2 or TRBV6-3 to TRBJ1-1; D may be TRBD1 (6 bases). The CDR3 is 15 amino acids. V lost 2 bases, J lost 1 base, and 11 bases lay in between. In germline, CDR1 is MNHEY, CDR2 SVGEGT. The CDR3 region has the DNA TGTGCCAGCAGTTACGCAGGGGAGGGGAACACTGAAGCTTTCTTT. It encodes CASSYAGEGNTEAFF.